This is a list of T cell receptor beta chains from one sample in a study of blood T cells in healthy people across ages. TCRdb re-called the 5' RACE reads through MiXCR, storing one row per CDR3 protein. The sample includes about 570,000 distinct CDR3 sequences, roughly a quarter of them seen just once. Source material: blood. The receptors come from a woman aged 70-85 years in good health. CDR3s include the opening cysteine and the closing phenylalanine or tryptophan. Each record gives: V gene, D gene, clone size, CDR3 length, J gene, CDR3 protein, CDR3 DNA. D genes are given only for firm matches. Only part of the rows carry a size: once, few, many, or a class if the clone is expanded.

V: TRBV5-1; D: -; size: -; length: 15; J: TRBJ2-2; CDR3: CASSDGTPNTGELFF; DNA: TGCGCCAGCAGCGATGGGACACCAAACACCGGGGAGCTGTTTTTT
V: TRBV20-1; D: TRBD1; size: few; length: 15; J: TRBJ1-2; CDR3: CSARETGKRGYGYTF; DNA: TGCAGTGCTAGAGAGACAGGGAAGAGGGGCTATGGCTACACCTTC
V: TRBV4-2; D: -; size: few; length: 16; J: TRBJ2-5; CDR3: CASSQDTRGSQETQYF; DNA: TGTGCCAGCAGCCAAGATACTCGGGGCTCCCAAGAGACCCAGTACTTC
V: TRBV12-3/TRBV12-4; D: TRBD2; size: -; length: 16; J: TRBJ2-3; CDR3: CASSLGSGVSTDTQYF; DNA: TGTGCCAGCAGTTTGGGTAGCGGGGTAAGCACAGATACGCAGTATTTT
V: TRBV12-3/TRBV12-4; D: -; size: -; length: 16; J: TRBJ2-3; CDR3: CASSPSGSASTDAQYF; DNA: TGTGCCAGCAGCCCCTCAGGCAGCGCGAGCACAGATGCGCAATATTTT
V: TRBV14; D: TRBD2; size: -; length: 16; J: TRBJ2-1; CDR3: CASSQALGLADNEQFF; DNA: TGTGCCAGCAGCCAAGCTCTAGGACTAGCGGACAATGAGCAGTTCTTC
V: TRBV19; D: TRBD2; size: -; length: 14; J: TRBJ2-2; CDR3: CASSTGGHTGELFF; DNA: TGTGCCAGTAGTACGGGGGGGCACACCGGGGAGCTGTTTTTT
V: TRBV7-2; D: TRBD2; size: -; length: 15; J: TRBJ2-1; CDR3: CASSSLAGTFNEQFF; DNA: TGTGCCAGCAGCTCACTAGCGGGGACTTTCAATGAGCAGTTCTTC
V: TRBV20-1; D: TRBD1; size: -; length: 14; J: TRBJ2-5; CDR3: CSASPGQGLMEQYF; DNA: TGCAGTGCTAGCCCGGGACAGGGATTGATGGAGCAGTACTTC
V: TRBV13; D: -; size: -; length: 15; J: TRBJ1-2; CDR3: CASSHSREPIYGYTF; DNA: TGTGCCAGCAGCCACTCGAGGGAGCCTATCTATGGCTACACCTTC
V: TRBV20-1; D: -; size: few; length: 14; J: TRBJ1-1; CDR3: CSARGTLKDTEAFF; DNA: TGCAGTGCTAGGGGAACCCTGAAGGACACTGAAGCTTTCTTT
V: TRBV10-3; D: -; size: -; length: 14; J: TRBJ2-5; CDR3: CAISERGAQETQYF; DNA: TGTGCCATCAGTGAGAGGGGGGCCCAAGAGACCCAGTACTTC
V: TRBV9; D: -; size: few; length: 16; J: TRBJ2-4; CDR3: CASSPGPSVAKNIQYF; DNA: TGTGCCAGCAGCCCCGGCCCTAGCGTAGCCAAAAACATTCAGTACTTC
V: TRBV7-2; D: TRBD2; size: few; length: 15; J: TRBJ2-1; CDR3: CASSLGPSGGNEQFF; DNA: TGTGCCAGCAGCTTAGGTCCTAGCGGGGGTAATGAGCAGTTCTTC
V: TRBV2; D: TRBD1; size: -; length: 13; J: TRBJ2-1; CDR3: CATGTDSYNEQFF; DNA: TGTGCCACCGGGACAGACTCCTACAATGAGCAGTTCTTC
V: TRBV28; D: -; size: many; length: 11; J: TRBJ2-1; CDR3: CASSFDWEQFF; DNA: TGTGCCAGCAGTTTCGACTGGGAGCAGTTCTTC
V: TRBV6-2/TRBV6-3; D: -; size: -; length: 13; J: TRBJ2-1; CDR3: CASSYLGGPEQFF; DNA: TGTGCCAGCAGTTACCTGGGGGGCCCCGAGCAGTTCTTC
V: TRBV20-1; D: -; size: -; length: 14; J: TRBJ2-1; CDR3: CSALRGVSRNEQFF; DNA: TGCAGTGCCCTACGGGGTGTTAGTAGAAATGAGCAGTTCTTC
V: TRBV24-1; D: TRBD1; size: few; length: 14; J: TRBJ2-7; CDR3: CATSTGGSSYEQYF; DNA: TGTGCCACCAGTACAGGGGGTTCCTCCTACGAGCAGTACTTC
V: TRBV29-1; D: -; size: many; length: 13; J: TRBJ2-5; CDR3: CSVDETQQETQYF; DNA: TGCAGCGTTGATGAGACACAGCAAGAGACCCAGTACTTC
V: TRBV10-3; D: TRBD2; size: few; length: 15; J: TRBJ2-3; CDR3: CAISLAGRSTDTQYF; DNA: TGTGCCATCAGCTTAGCGGGGAGAAGCACAGATACGCAGTATTTT
V: TRBV5-1; D: TRBD2; size: many; length: 15; J: TRBJ2-5; CDR3: CASSSIGGALETQYF; DNA: TGCGCCAGCAGCTCCATCGGGGGGGCCTTAGAGACCCAGTACTTC
V: TRBV23-1; D: -; size: few; length: 16; J: TRBJ2-1; CDR3: CASSQSAGRVYNEQFF; DNA: TGCGCCAGCAGTCAATCGGCGGGGCGGGTTTACAATGAGCAGTTCTTC
V: TRBV7-2; D: TRBD1; size: few; length: 14; J: TRBJ2-5; CDR3: CASSRLGQEETQYF; DNA: TGTGCCAGCAGCCGTCTGGGACAGGAAGAGACCCAGTACTTC
V: TRBV6-1; D: -; size: -; length: 15; J: TRBJ2-5; CDR3: CASSEASGEFETQYF; DNA: TGTGCCAGCAGTGAAGCGTCAGGGGAGTTTGAGACCCAGTACTTC
V: TRBV5-1; D: -; size: few; length: 13; J: TRBJ1-3; CDR3: CAGSSWTGNTIYF; DNA: TGCGCCGGCAGCTCGTGGACAGGAAACACCATATATTTT
V: TRBV27; D: TRBD2; size: -; length: 15; J: TRBJ2-5; CDR3: CASSTRRGGKETQYF; DNA: TGTGCCAGCAGTACGAGGCGGGGGGGCAAAGAGACCCAGTACTTC
V: TRBV5-6; D: -; size: few; length: 12; J: TRBJ2-5; CDR3: CGSSSGQAPKYF; DNA: TGTGGCAGCAGCTCAGGACAAGCTCCCAAGTACTTC
V: TRBV20-1; D: TRBD2; size: -; length: 16; J: TRBJ2-5; CDR3: CSAKRLAGGPTETQYF; DNA: TGCAGTGCTAAGAGACTAGCGGGGGGCCCAACAGAGACCCAGTACTTC
V: TRBV5-1; D: TRBD1; size: -; length: 15; J: TRBJ1-2; CDR3: CASGATGAGNYGYTF; DNA: TGCGCCAGCGGGGCGACAGGGGCCGGCAACTATGGCTACACCTTC
V: TRBV4-2; D: -; size: -; length: 14; J: TRBJ2-3; CDR3: CASSHRANTDTQYF; DNA: TGTGCCAGCAGCCACCGGGCCAACACAGATACGCAGTATTTT
V: TRBV5-1; D: TRBD1; size: -; length: 16; J: TRBJ1-1; CDR3: CASSLQPGTVDTEAFF; DNA: TGCGCCAGCAGCCTGCAGCCCGGGACAGTTGATACTGAGGCTTTCTTT
V: TRBV20-1; D: TRBD2; size: -; length: 14; J: TRBJ2-7; CDR3: CSALSGGGSYEQYF; DNA: TGCAGTGCTTTGTCGGGAGGAGGTTCCTACGAGCAGTACTTC
V: TRBV20-1; D: TRBD2; size: few; length: 19; J: TRBJ2-1; CDR3: CSASRRALLAGDIYNEQFF; DNA: TGCAGTGCCAGTAGGCGTGCACTACTAGCGGGAGATATCTACAATGAGCAGTTCTTC
V: TRBV29-1; D: -; size: many; length: 12; J: TRBJ1-1; CDR3: CSVFKQGTEAFF; DNA: TGCAGCGTTTTTAAGCAGGGGACTGAAGCTTTCTTT
V: TRBV20-1; D: -; size: few; length: 15; J: TRBJ2-5; CDR3: CSTGGGTGLEETQYF; DNA: TGCAGTACAGGCGGGGGGACAGGGTTAGAAGAGACCCAGTACTTC
V: TRBV6-1; D: TRBD2; size: -; length: 16; J: TRBJ2-3; CDR3: CASSKGQGLAGATQYF; DNA: TGTGCCAGCAGTAAAGGGCAGGGACTAGCGGGGGCAACGCAGTATTTT
V: TRBV10-3; D: TRBD2; size: many; length: 16; J: TRBJ2-3; CDR3: CAITEGLAGATDTQYF; DNA: TGTGCCATCACCGAGGGACTAGCGGGGGCCACAGATACGCAGTATTTT
V: TRBV21-1; D: -; size: -; length: 12; J: TRBJ2-4; CDR3: CARHLAKNIQYF; DNA: TGTGCCAGACACCTAGCCAAAAACATTCAGTACTTC
V: TRBV6-6; D: -; size: few; length: 13; J: TRBJ2-4; CDR3: CASSQIPGSIQYF; DNA: TGTGCCAGCAGCCAGATCCCAGGGAGCATTCAGTACTTC
V: TRBV28; D: TRBD1; size: -; length: 14; J: TRBJ1-1; CDR3: CASSHRGSNTEAFF; DNA: TGTGCCAGCAGTCACAGGGGTTCGAACACTGAAGCTTTCTTT
V: TRBV6-6; D: -; size: -; length: 15; J: TRBJ2-5; CDR3: CASSFREGGGETQYF; DNA: TGTGCCAGCAGTTTCAGAGAGGGGGGTGGAGAGACCCAGTACTTC
V: TRBV6-5; D: -; size: -; length: 17; J: TRBJ1-5; CDR3: CASSYSASAGAGQPQHF; DNA: TGTGCCAGCAGTTACTCGGCAAGTGCAGGGGCGGGACAGCCCCAGCATTTT
V: TRBV6-6; D: TRBD2; size: -; length: 12; J: TRBJ2-7; CDR3: CASTWGGDEQYF; DNA: TGTGCCAGCACCTGGGGGGGGGACGAGCAGTACTTC
V: TRBV19; D: -; size: -; length: 13; J: TRBJ1-5; CDR3: CASSITGWWPQHF; DNA: TGTGCCAGTAGTATAACAGGGTGGTGGCCCCAGCATTTT
V: TRBV20-1; D: -; size: -; length: 15; J: TRBJ2-5; CDR3: CSAAPRLGVGQTQYF; DNA: TGCAGTGCTGCCCCACGGTTGGGGGTTGGACAGACCCAGTACTTC
V: TRBV15; D: -; size: -; length: 12; J: TRBJ2-3; CDR3: CVLGGSTDTQYF; DNA: TGTGTACTGGGGGGTAGCACAGATACGCAGTATTTT
V: TRBV20-1; D: TRBD1; size: few; length: 12; J: TRBJ2-7; CDR3: CSAPGTGREQYF; DNA: TGCAGTGCTCCCGGGACAGGGCGCGAGCAGTACTTC